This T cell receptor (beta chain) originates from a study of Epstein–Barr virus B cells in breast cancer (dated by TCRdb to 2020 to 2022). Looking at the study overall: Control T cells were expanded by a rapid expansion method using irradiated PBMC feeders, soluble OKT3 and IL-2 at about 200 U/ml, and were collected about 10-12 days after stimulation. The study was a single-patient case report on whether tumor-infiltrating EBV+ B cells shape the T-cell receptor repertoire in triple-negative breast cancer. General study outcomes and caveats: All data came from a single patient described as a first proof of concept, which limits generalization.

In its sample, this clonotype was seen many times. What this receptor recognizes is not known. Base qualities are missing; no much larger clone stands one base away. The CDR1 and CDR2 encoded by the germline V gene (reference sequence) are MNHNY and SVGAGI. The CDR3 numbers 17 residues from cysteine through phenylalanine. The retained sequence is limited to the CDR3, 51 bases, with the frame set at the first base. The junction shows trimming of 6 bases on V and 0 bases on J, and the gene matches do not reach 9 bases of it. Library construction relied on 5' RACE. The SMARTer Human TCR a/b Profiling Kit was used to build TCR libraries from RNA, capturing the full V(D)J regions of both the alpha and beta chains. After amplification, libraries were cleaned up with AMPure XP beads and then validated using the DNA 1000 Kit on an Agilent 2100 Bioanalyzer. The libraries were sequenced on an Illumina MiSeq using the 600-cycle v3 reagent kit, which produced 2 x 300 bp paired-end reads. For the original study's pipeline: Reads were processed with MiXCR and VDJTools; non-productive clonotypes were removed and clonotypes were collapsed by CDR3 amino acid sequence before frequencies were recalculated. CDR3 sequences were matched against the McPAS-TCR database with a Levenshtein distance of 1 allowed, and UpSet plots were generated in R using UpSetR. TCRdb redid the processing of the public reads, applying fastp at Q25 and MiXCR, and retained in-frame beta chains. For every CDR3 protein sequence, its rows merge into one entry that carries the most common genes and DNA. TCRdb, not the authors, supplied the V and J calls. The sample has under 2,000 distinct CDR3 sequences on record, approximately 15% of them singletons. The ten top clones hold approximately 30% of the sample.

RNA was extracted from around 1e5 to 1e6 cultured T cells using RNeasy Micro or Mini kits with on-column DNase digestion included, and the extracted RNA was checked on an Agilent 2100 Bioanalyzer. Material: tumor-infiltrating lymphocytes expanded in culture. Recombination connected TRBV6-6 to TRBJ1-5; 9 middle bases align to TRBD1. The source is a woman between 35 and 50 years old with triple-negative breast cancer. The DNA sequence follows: TGTGCCAGCAGCCGGGACAGGGTGGGCTATAGCAATCAGCCCCAGCATTTT. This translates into CASSRDRVGYSNQPQHF.